Listed below are T cell receptor beta chains from one sample, sequenced in a study of OX40 agonist ivuxolimab in advanced cancers. Generated by immunoSEQ multiplex PCR, the TCRdb table keeps only in-frame clones and is missing some. Here the sample spans about 90,000 clones, about nine tenths being singletons. This sample comprised CD4+ or CD8+ T cells sorted from blood, obtained in a trial of the OX40 agonist ivuxolimab. The receptors were gathered from an adult with an advanced solid tumor such as melanoma, head and neck, liver or kidney cancer. CDR3s include the opening cysteine and the closing phenylalanine or tryptophan. A D gene is named only where the DNA matches it firmly. Expanded clones get a size class; other rows say once, few or many, or leave the size out.

V	D	size	J	CDR3	DNA
TRBV5-4	-	-	TRBJ1-1	CASSLGGRPEAFF	TGTGCCAGCAGCTTGGGCGGGAGACCTGAAGCTTTCTTT
TRBV28	-	once	TRBJ2-5	CASSPTRIGAETQYF	TGTGCCAGCAGCCCCACTCGGATTGGTGCGGAGACCCAGTACTTC
TRBV5-1	TRBD2	-	TRBJ2-7	CASSLAGSGRFRAYEQYF	TGCGCCAGCAGCTTGGCTGGTAGCGGGAGGTTTCGGGCCTACGAGCAGTACTTC
TRBV5-4	-	-	TRBJ1-5	CASSLDAGSNQPQHF	TGTGCCAGCAGCTTGGACGCGGGGAGCAATCAGCCCCAGCATTTT
TRBV5-6	TRBD2	once	TRBJ2-2	CASSSGPSGRTGELFF	TGTGCCAGCAGCTCTGGCCCTAGCGGGAGGACCGGGGAGCTGTTTTTT
TRBV7-2	-	-	TRBJ1-1	CASSLKTGNTEAFF	TGTGCCAGCAGCTTAAAGACAGGGAACACTGAAGCTTTCTTT
TRBV7-9	TRBD2	-	TRBJ2-3	CASSSSGGTDTQYF	TGTGCCAGCAGCTCTAGCGGGGGCACAGATACGCAGTATTTT
TRBV5-1	-	-	TRBJ1-1	CASSAGREAFF	TGCGCCAGCAGCGCGGGTAGGGAAGCTTTCTTT
TRBV7-2	-	-	TRBJ1-1	CASSLVGLTTDLHF	TGTGCCAGCAGCTTAGTAGGGTTGACTACAGATCTTCACTTT
TRBV28	TRBD2	-	TRBJ2-2	CASSSPWAREGRTGELFF	TGTGCCAGCAGTTCCCCGTGGGCGCGGGAGGGCCGAACCGGGGAGCTGTTTTTT
TRBV5-1	TRBD2	-	TRBJ2-1	CASSTWTSGIGDEQFF	TGCGCCAGCAGCACTTGGACTAGCGGGATTGGCGATGAGCAGTTCTTC
TRBV5-4	TRBD2	-	TRBJ2-1	CASSPGTSGSYEQFF	TGTGCCAGCAGCCCGGGGACTAGCGGGAGTTATGAGCAGTTCTTC
TRBV19	-	-	TRBJ1-1	CASSIFGGRTEAFF	TGTGCCAGTAGTATTTTCGGGGGGAGGACTGAAGCTTTCTTT
TRBV28	-	-	TRBJ1-2	CASSPGSDYGYTF	TGTGCCAGCAGCCCCGGCTCGGACTATGGCTACACCTTC
TRBV6-6	TRBD1	-	TRBJ1-5	CASSAPDRGQPQHF	TGTGCCAGCAGCGCCCCCGACAGGGGTCAGCCCCAGCATTTT
TRBV5-4	TRBD1	-	TRBJ2-7	CASSSGQGASYEQYF	TGTGCCAGCAGCTCCGGACAGGGGGCCTCCTACGAGCAGTACTTC
TRBV4-3	-	-	TRBJ1-4	CASSQVGVGEKLFF	TGCGCCAGCAGCCAAGTGGGGGTCGGCGAAAAACTGTTTTTT
TRBV5-6	TRBD1	-	TRBJ1-2	CASRPSGGPYGYTF	TGTGCCAGCAGACCGTCAGGGGGCCCCTATGGCTACACCTTC
TRBV7-8	-	-	TRBJ1-1	CASSLGRNTEAFF	TGTGCCAGCAGCTTAGGGAGGAACACTGAAGCTTTCTTT
TRBV5-1	TRBD2	few	TRBJ2-1	CASSPRTSGLYNEQFF	TGCGCCAGCAGCCCCAGGACTAGCGGGCTCTACAATGAGCAGTTCTTC
TRBV5-1	TRBD1	once	TRBJ1-4	CASSFTGGVEEKLFF	TGCGCCAGCAGCTTTACAGGGGGCGTAGAGGAAAAACTGTTTTTT
TRBV14	-	-	TRBJ2-5	CASSPPPGRQETQYF	TGTGCCAGCAGCCCGCCTCCGGGCCGCCAAGAGACCCAGTACTTC
TRBV7-8	-	-	TRBJ1-5	CASSLVDQNQPQHF	TGTGCCAGCAGCTTAGTGGACCAGAATCAGCCCCAGCATTTT
TRBV7-2	-	-	TRBJ2-3	CASSSSRSSTDTQYF	TGTGCCAGCAGCTCCAGTAGGTCCTCCACAGATACGCAGTATTTT
TRBV5-6	-	-	TRBJ1-1	CASSLERGPEAFF	TGTGCCAGCAGCTTAGAAAGGGGCCCTGAAGCTTTCTTT
TRBV19	-	-	TRBJ2-1	CASSRLETGYNEQFF	TGTGCCAGTAGTCGACTAGAGACTGGCTACAATGAGCAGTTCTTC
TRBV5-1	-	once	TRBJ1-1	CASSTQGGKRNTEAFF	TGCGCCAGCAGCACTCAAGGGGGGAAGAGGAACACTGAAGCTTTCTTT
TRBV29-1	-	-	TRBJ2-1	CSGGAVELNEQFF	TGCAGCGGAGGGGCAGTCGAGTTGAATGAGCAGTTCTTC
TRBV7-9	-	-	TRBJ2-2	CASRSGFPLNTGELFF	TGTGCCAGCAGAAGTGGCTTCCCCCTAAACACCGGGGAGCTGTTTTTT
TRBV9	TRBD2	-	TRBJ2-3	CASSVSTPPGSGRALSTDTQYF	TGTGCCAGCAGCGTATCTACCCCCCCTGGGAGCGGGAGGGCCCTCAGCACAGATACGCAGTATTTT
TRBV18	TRBD1	-	TRBJ1-5	CASSQGQGHQPQHF	TGTGCCAGCTCACAGGGACAGGGGCACCAGCCCCAGCATTTT
TRBV28	-	-	TRBJ2-1	CASITQGRGNEQFF	TGTGCCAGCATCACTCAGGGGCGAGGGAATGAGCAGTTCTTC
TRBV4-3	TRBD2	-	TRBJ2-7	CASSQVSGSYEQYF	TGCGCCAGCAGCCAAGTTAGCGGGAGTTACGAGCAGTACTTC
TRBV6-4	TRBD1	-	TRBJ1-1	CASIRQGVPEAFF	TGTGCCAGCATTCGACAGGGAGTCCCTGAAGCTTTCTTT
TRBV21-1	-	-	TRBJ1-5	CASLTGGPSSNQPQHF	TGTGCCAGCCTGACAGGGGGCCCTTCAAGCAATCAGCCCCAGCATTTT
TRBV4-2	TRBD2	-	TRBJ2-1	CASSQAAGGGYNEQFF	TGTGCCAGCAGCCAAGCGGCGGGAGGAGGATACAATGAGCAGTTCTTC
TRBV4-1	-	-	TRBJ2-3	CASSQASGPLTDTQYF	TGCGCCAGCAGCCAAGCGTCAGGGCCCCTCACAGATACGCAGTATTTT
TRBV4-1	TRBD2	-	TRBJ2-1	CASSRDVGTSGVSSYNEQFF	TGCGCCAGCAGCCGTGACGTCGGGACTAGCGGAGTTAGCTCCTACAATGAGCAGTTCTTC
TRBV21-1	-	-	TRBJ2-2	CASSKVASGSLAGGELFF	-
TRBV13	-	few	TRBJ1-1	CASSLVGGGGTEAFF	TGTGCCAGCAGCTTAGTTGGAGGAGGAGGGACTGAAGCTTTCTTT
TRBV7-8	-	-	TRBJ2-1	CASSSRVRVGYNEQFF	TGTGCCAGCAGCTCCCGGGTCAGGGTGGGGTACAATGAGCAGTTCTTC
TRBV9	TRBD1	-	TRBJ2-7	CASSPGQGAGEQYF	TGTGCCAGCAGCCCCGGACAGGGGGCTGGCGAGCAGTACTTC
TRBV27	TRBD2	-	TRBJ2-1	CASSFAGGNYAEQFF	TGTGCCAGCAGTTTCGCGGGAGGGAATTACGCTGAGCAGTTCTTC
TRBV5-4	-	-	TRBJ2-2	CASSLETGELFF	TGTGCCAGCAGCCTTGAAACCGGGGAGCTGTTTTTT
TRBV18	-	-	TRBJ1-4	CASSPPGTANEKLFF	TGTGCCAGCTCACCTCCCGGGACGGCTAATGAAAAACTGTTTTTT
TRBV19	-	few	TRBJ1-3	CASSIPGGASSGNTIYF	TGTGCCAGTAGTATACCGGGCGGAGCTAGCTCTGGAAACACCATATATTTT
TRBV6-5	-	-	TRBJ1-5	CASRRQENQPQHF	TGTGCCAGCAGACGACAGGAAAATCAGCCCCAGCATTTT
TRBV7-9	TRBD1	-	TRBJ2-1	CASSPRDRGYNEQFF	TGTGCCAGCAGCCCCCGGGACAGGGGGTACAATGAGCAGTTCTTC
TRBV28	-	-	TRBJ2-3	CASRVGPGADTQYF	TGTGCCAGCAGAGTGGGACCGGGGGCAGATACGCAGTATTTT
TRBV5-1	-	few	TRBJ2-7	CASSLTSPYEQYF	TGCGCCAGCAGCTTGACCAGTCCCTACGAGCAGTACTTC
TRBV5-4	-	few	TRBJ1-5	CASSNGQNNQPQHF	TGTGCCAGCAGCAATGGACAGAACAATCAGCCCCAGCATTTT